Below are 7 T cell receptor beta chains sequenced from a single sample in a study of T cell responses to AZD1222 COVID-19 vaccine. Data came from immunoSEQ multiplex PCR; TCRdb stores just in-frame clones and leaves some out. There are over 100,000 clones in the sample; approximately 86% occur only once, and approximately 3% lies in the top ten. The specimen was peripheral blood, collected 28 days after the second dose of the MenACWY control vaccine. The receptor set was obtained from an adult who received the MenACWY meningococcal vaccine as a control.

This chain links TRBV24-1 with TRBJ2-1, with TRBD2 identical over 10 bases. Germline values: CDR1 KGHDR, CDR2 SFDVKD. The CDR3 is 18 residues long. J was trimmed by 4 bases and V by 2 bases; bases with no gene match: 10. This CDR3 reads CATSDSSGGADRYNEQFF. In DNA, the CDR3 is TGTGCCACCAGTGATTCGAGCGGGGGGGCCGATAGGTACAATGAGCAGTTCTTC.

V gene TRBV5-1 combines with J gene TRBJ1-2; 12 bases line up with TRBD1. CDR1 SGHRS and CDR2 YFSETQ come from the germline V gene. V gave up 0 bases and J gave up 8 bases; unmatched junction bases: 5. CDR3 length equals 15 residues. Here the CDR3 reads CASSLEGQGALGYTF. CDR3 DNA: TGCGCCAGCAGCTTGGAGGGACAGGGGGCTTTGGGCTACACCTTC.

The chain combines TRBV4-3 with TRBJ2-3; 7 nucleotides match TRBD2. In germline, CDR1 is LGHNA, CDR2 YSLEER. The CDR3 length is 14 residues. With 0 bases clipped from V and 9 bases from J, the junction kept 6 bases outside the gene matches. The CDR3: CASSQEMGGGTQYF. In DNA form, the CDR3 reads TGCGCCAGCAGCCAAGAGATGGGGGGGGGAACGCAGTATTTT.

The chain has TRBV19 and TRBJ2-7; possibly TRBD1 for D (6 bases). V was shortened by 5 bases and J by 5 bases, with 13 bases between the two germline ends. Per the germline V gene, CDR1 is LNHDA and CDR2 is SQIVND (reference sequence). The CDR3 spans 13 residues. The CDR3 DNA reads as TGTGCCAGTAGTGTAATAAGGGGGAACGAGCAGTACTTC. Translating gives CASSVIRGNEQYF.

The gene calls are TRBV11-2 and TRBJ1-3; TRBD1 might be the D (5 bases). Germline CDR1 SGHAT, CDR2 FQNNGV. This CDR3 has 14 amino acids. V was clipped by 5 bases and J by 2 bases, with 10 bases between them. The CDR3 is CASSPIRAGNTIYF. Written as DNA, the CDR3 is TGTGCCAGCAGCCCCATCAGGGCTGGAAACACCATATATTTT.

The chain is built from TRBV6-5 and TRBJ1-2; D is perhaps TRBD1 (5 bases). This CDR3 comprises 12 residues. The ends were cut back, 7 bases at V and 6 bases at J, with 12 bases in the middle. Germline V CDR1 and CDR2: MNHEY, SVGAGI. The CDR3 DNA reads TGTGCCAGCACCCGGGACCCAGATGGCTACACCTTC. Translating gives CASTRDPDGYTF.

The chain carries TRBV7-2 and TRBJ2-7; unclear D gene. The CDR3 covers 15 residues. CDR1 SGHTA and CDR2 FQGNSA come from the germline V gene. V lost 4 bases, J lost 0 bases, and 13 bases lay in between. In nucleotides, the CDR3 is TGTGCCAGCAGCTCCCGCGTTGGCAGCTCCTACGAGCAGTACTTC. Translated: CASSSRVGSSYEQYF.